This is a list of T cell receptor beta chains from one sample in a study of cytomegalovirus exposure and HLA in healthy donors. Here immunoSEQ multiplex PCR was the method, and the copy in TCRdb shows in-frame clones only, minus some. The data hold about 210,000 clones, with 65% to 85% observed a single time. The sample was PBMCs. These receptors all come from a man aged 25 to 45 in good health and CMV-seronegative. The CDR3 runs from the conserved cysteine through the conserved F or W. A D gene is named only where the DNA matches it firmly. The listing skips clone size in some rows; elsewhere it reads once, few, many or a size class.

few	-	TRBJ2-7	TRBV7-8	CASTPGTYEQYF	TGTGCCAGCACTCCGGGGACCTACGAGCAGTACTTC
-	TRBD2	TRBJ2-7	TRBV5-4	CASSLGLAAEQYF	TGTGCCAGCAGCTTGGGACTAGCGGCCGAGCAGTACTTC
once	-	TRBJ1-5	TRBV9	CASSASGVNQPQHF	TGTGCCAGCAGCGCCAGCGGCGTCAATCAGCCCCAGCATTTT
-	TRBD2	TRBJ2-7	TRBV4-2	CASSQEASGGHYEQYF	TGTGCCAGCAGCCAAGAGGCTAGCGGGGGGCACTACGAGCAGTACTTC
-	-	TRBJ2-1	TRBV7-2	CASSGGPSSYNEQFF	TGTGCCAGCAGCGGGGGCCCGAGCTCCTACAATGAGCAGTTCTTC
-	-	TRBJ1-5	TRBV28	CASSLPVRSQPQHF	TGTGCCAGCAGTTTACCAGTTCGAAGTCAGCCCCAGCATTTT
-	TRBD2	TRBJ2-1	TRBV19	CASSIGWGGNEQFF	TGTGCCAGTAGTATAGGGTGGGGGGGCAATGAGCAGTTCTTC
-	-	TRBJ2-7	TRBV6-1	CASSVGRDYEQYF	TGTGCCAGCAGTGTGGGCAGGGACTACGAGCAGTACTTC
-	TRBD1	TRBJ1-1	TRBV28	CASRIPGGGAFF	TGTGCCAGCAGAATACCAGGGGGAGGAGCTTTCTTT
-	-	TRBJ2-3	TRBV21-1	CASSKEIGTDTQYF	TGTGCCAGCAGCAAAGAAATCGGCACAGATACGCAGTATTTT
once	TRBD1	TRBJ2-7	TRBV11-2	CASSFTGQGSYEQYF	TGTGCCAGCAGCTTTACGGGACAGGGCTCATACGAGCAGTACTTC
-	-	TRBJ2-1	TRBV9	CASSVGRRSIEQFF	TGTGCCAGCAGCGTAGGTAGGAGGAGCATTGAGCAGTTCTTC
once	TRBD2	TRBJ2-3	TRBV6-5	CASVGRGRGTDTQYF	TGTGCCAGCGTTGGGAGGGGCAGAGGCACAGATACGCAGTATTTT
-	TRBD1	TRBJ1-2	TRBV27	CASTLDREEDGYTF	TGTGCCAGCACCCTAGACAGGGAGGAAGATGGCTACACCTTC
few	-	TRBJ2-2	TRBV4-3	CASSQVRNTGELFF	TGCGCCAGCAGCCAAGTTCGTAACACCGGGGAGCTGTTTTTT
-	TRBD1	TRBJ1-4	TRBV13	CASSLRTGVSEKLFF	TGTGCCAGCAGCCTAAGGACAGGGGTGTCTGAAAAACTGTTTTTT
-	-	TRBJ1-6	TRBV18	CASSPERGGGNSPLHF	TGTGCCAGCTCACCAGAAAGGGGGGGTGGTAATTCACCCCTCCACTTT
-	-	TRBJ2-2	TRBV5-1	CASSPGSNTGELFF	TGCGCCAGCAGCCCGGGTTCCAACACCGGGGAGCTGTTTTTT
-	-	TRBJ2-7	TRBV28	CASSLGRGHYEQYF	TGTGCCAGCAGTTTAGGGCGGGGGCACTACGAGCAGTACTTC
-	TRBD2	TRBJ2-5	TRBV28	CASSILAGEETQYF	TGTGCCAGCAGTATACTAGCGGGGGAAGAGACCCAGTACTTC
-	-	TRBJ2-2	TRBV7-3	CASSQGGTGELFF	TGTGCCAGCAGCCAAGGAGGGACCGGGGAGCTGTTTTTT
-	-	TRBJ1-5	TRBV28	CASSLFGASNQPQHF	TGTGCCAGCAGTTTATTTGGGGCCAGCAATCAGCCCCAGCATTTT
-	TRBD1	TRBJ2-7	TRBV2	CASSVLPGQGAFEQYF	TGTGCCAGCAGTGTTCTCCCGGGACAGGGGGCATTTGAGCAGTACTTC
-	-	TRBJ2-5	TRBV7-9	CASTSGLQETQYF	TGTGCCAGCACCTCCGGGTTGCAAGAGACCCAGTACTTC
-	-	TRBJ1-2	TRBV9	CASSVGAGYTF	TGTGCCAGCAGCGTAGGGGCTGGCTACACCTTC
few	-	TRBJ2-1	TRBV2	CASSEILVAEQFF	TGTGCCAGCAGTGAAATTCTGGTAGCTGAGCAGTTCTTC
-	-	TRBJ2-2	TRBV5-6	CASSLELRSGEDTGELFF	TGTGCCAGCAGCTTGGAGTTGCGGTCCGGGGAGGACACCGGGGAGCTGTTTTTT
-	-	TRBJ2-1	TRBV27	CASSLTGGQGYGEQFF	TGTGCCAGCAGTTTAACGGGCGGGCAGGGGTACGGCGAGCAGTTCTTC
-	TRBD1	TRBJ1-2	TRBV27	CASSSGTGGPANYGYTF	TGTGCCAGCAGTTCTGGGACAGGGGGTCCAGCTAACTATGGCTACACCTTC
-	TRBD1	TRBJ2-1	TRBV19	CASSSWGQGMDNEQFF	TGTGCCAGTAGTAGTTGGGGACAGGGTATGGACAATGAGCAGTTCTTC
-	TRBD1	TRBJ1-1	TRBV5-5	CASSPDRPGTEAFF	TGTGCCAGCAGCCCGGACAGGCCAGGGACTGAAGCTTTCTTT
-	TRBD1	TRBJ2-2	TRBV7-9	CASSYRDRGLYTGELFF	TGTGCCAGCAGTTACCGGGACAGGGGGCTTTACACCGGGGAGCTGTTTTTT
-	-	TRBJ2-1	TRBV6-6	CASSPASGVNEQFF	TGTGCCAGCAGCCCAGCTTCGGGAGTCAATGAGCAGTTCTTC
-	-	TRBJ1-5	TRBV2	CASSPREASNQPQHF	TGTGCCAGCAGCCCCCGCGAGGCCAGCAATCAGCCCCAGCATTTT
-	TRBD2	TRBJ2-2	TRBV9	CASSVARTSGSNTGELFF	TGTGCCAGCAGCGTAGCTCGGACTAGCGGGTCGAACACCGGGGAGCTGTTTTTT
-	TRBD1	TRBJ2-1	TRBV11-2	CASSLVHRGNEQFF	TGTGCCAGCAGCTTAGTCCACAGGGGCAATGAGCAGTTCTTC
-	TRBD1	TRBJ1-3	TRBV18	CASLRTGGNTIYF	TGTGCCAGCTTGAGGACAGGCGGAAACACCATATATTTT
-	TRBD1	TRBJ2-1	TRBV19	CASSPVWTGEANEQFF	TGTGCCAGTAGTCCCGTCTGGACAGGGGAAGCAAATGAGCAGTTCTTC
-	TRBD2	TRBJ2-1	TRBV4-1	CASSLRTSGVDEQFF	TGCGCCAGCAGCCTACGGACTAGCGGGGTGGATGAGCAGTTCTTC
-	TRBD1	TRBJ2-7	TRBV9	CASSEGQGSEQYF	TGTGCCAGCAGCGAGGGACAGGGGTCCGAGCAGTACTTC
-	TRBD1	TRBJ2-7	TRBV28	CASSPGQGVYEQYF	TGTGCCAGCAGTCCCGGACAGGGGGTCTACGAGCAGTACTTC
-	TRBD2	TRBJ2-4	TRBV6-1	CASRLGTSGGNIQYF	TGTGCCAGCCGACTTGGGACTAGCGGGGGGAACATTCAGTACTTC
-	-	TRBJ1-2	TRBV4-3	CASSQGQEIHQPNYGYTF	TGCGCCAGCAGCCAAGGACAGGAGATACACCAACCTAACTATGGCTACACCTTC
-	-	TRBJ2-7	TRBV2	CASRSGRSYEQYF	TGTGCCAGCAGAAGTGGGCGTTCTTACGAGCAGTACTTC
-	-	TRBJ1-5	TRBV28	CASSSQNDQPQHF	TGTGCCAGCAGTTCCCAAAATGATCAGCCCCAGCATTTT